This T cell receptor (beta chain) originates from a study of control samples from healthy donors and cancer patients (TCRdb year 2020). This clone has only a few counts. The specificity of this receptor is unknown. One base away there is no much larger clone; base qualities are not given. Library prep was done by the immunoSEQ multiplex PCR assay. TCRdb carries this immuneACCESS record with in-frame sequences only. Its versions omit some clonotypes, under half of them owing to an unresolved V gene in the studies checked, with the rest unexplained. The sample includes 95,000 to 100,000 clones, with around nine tenths observed a single time. Of the sample, about 7.8% falls within the top ten clones. Based on the germline V gene, the CDR1 and CDR2 sequences are SNHLY and FYNNEI. Spanning cysteine to phenylalanine, the CDR3 consists of 13 amino acids. Solely the CDR3 DNA is kept, with 39 bases framed from the first base. The germline ends are 10 bases apart after V is trimmed by 4 bases and J by 6 bases.

The chain employs TRBV2 and TRBJ2-1; there is no confident call for the D gene. The TCR comes from a man aged 25-40 years in good health. The specimen was blood. In nucleotides, the sequence is TGTGCCAGCAGTGGGCAGCTAGGCAATGAGCAGTTCTTC. Its translation is CASSGQLGNEQFF.